This TCR beta chain was recorded in a study of blood T cells in healthy people across ages. Findings and caveats of the study: The unsorted PBMCs prevented any conclusive comparison of naive versus antigen-experienced cells. A roughly linear fall in TCR beta diversity per million T cells was seen with increasing age. In long-lived donors, naive CD4+ cell counts and diversity exceeded those of aged donors.

Through a sample-barcoded 5' primer and a J-beta primer mix, a second PCR was run for roughly 6 to 11 cycles. TCRdb called the 5' RACE reads again in MiXCR, with one record for every CDR3 protein. This sample has around 1,000,000 distinct CDR3 sequences, with approximately 26% found just once. On this clonotype: What it binds is not known.

Isolation yielded PBMCs, at least 6 million per sample, in every case. Germline lookup yields CDR1 SGHVS and CDR2 FNYEAQ. The CDR3 runs to 18 residues. The same sample was also studied in work on T cells of mothers and their children.

The sample consisted of blood. The receptor comes from a girl aged 2 to 9 in good health. The V call is TRBV7-6, the J call TRBJ2-5, with D possibly matching TRBD2 (5 bases). The DNA end is more similar to TRBJ2-1, so the J call may be wrong. CDR3 in DNA: TGTGCCAGCAGCCCTTGGATTGAAGGGCGAGGGAATGGCAATGAGCAGTTCTTC. It codes for CASSPWIEGRGNGNEQFF.